Listed below are T cell receptor beta chains from one sample, sequenced in a study of cytomegalovirus exposure and HLA in healthy donors. Produced via immunoSEQ multiplex PCR; TCRdb's table is partial and in-frame only. The table shows roughly 86,000 clones, with about 95% occurring only once. The sample was PBMCs. Every receptor here comes from a man aged 18 to 30 in good health and CMV-seropositive. Both conserved end residues are part of each CDR3.

CDR3aa	v_gene
CASSPHDRVLSGGSYNEQFF	TRBV18
CASSTGILFGNTIYF	TRBV9
CASSVRDETAIEAFF	TRBV9
CASSLSGAAEAFF	TRBV5-1
CASSFEGASNQPQHF	TRBV5-1
CASSLVAGQGSGSYNEQFF	TRBV5-1
CAYLLGGVSLYF	TRBV30
CASSYEGVRYEQYF	TRBV6-5
CASSLTGKGNEQFF	TRBV7-9
CASSFDRSSGNTIYF	TRBV2
CASSPYDIHSSYEQYF	TRBV5-5
CASSSVEAGIYNEQFF	TRBV7-9
CASSFPDRATEAFF	TRBV5-6
CASSSARTSGMGEQYF	TRBV5-1
CASSGTSGRPSTGELFF	TRBV5-1